This T cell receptor (beta chain) was sequenced in a study of cytomegalovirus exposure and HLA in healthy donors. Findings and caveats of the study: In a later analysis, V- and J-gene trimming of beta chains associated with a DCLRE1C missense variant, replicated independently. In an earlier analysis, productive rearrangement rates for most beta V segments clustered near 87% or 30%. A few V segments could not be told apart, such as TRBV6-2 and TRBV6-3, and were left out.

The CDR3 is 14 amino acids. Germline CDR1 SGHNT, CDR2 YYREEE (reference sequence). V gave up 1 base and J gave up 6 bases; unmatched junction bases: 4. This clone was seen more than once but under ten times. Its matching antigen is unknown. The PCR was carried out with 60 Vbeta primers and 13 Jbeta primers. Repertoires were generated with immunoSEQ multiplex PCR, while TCRdb's copy carries only in-frame clones and drops some. The table has over 65,000 clones, around 77% seen once. The receptor comes from a man aged 50 to 59 in good health and CMV-seronegative. V usage is TRBV5-4 and J usage is TRBJ1-1; 9 bases agree with TRBD1. Sequenced: PBMCs. The chain's CDR3 is CASSLRTGVPEAFF. The CDR3 DNA follows: TGTGCCAGCAGCTTGAGGACAGGGGTACCTGAAGCTTTCTTT.